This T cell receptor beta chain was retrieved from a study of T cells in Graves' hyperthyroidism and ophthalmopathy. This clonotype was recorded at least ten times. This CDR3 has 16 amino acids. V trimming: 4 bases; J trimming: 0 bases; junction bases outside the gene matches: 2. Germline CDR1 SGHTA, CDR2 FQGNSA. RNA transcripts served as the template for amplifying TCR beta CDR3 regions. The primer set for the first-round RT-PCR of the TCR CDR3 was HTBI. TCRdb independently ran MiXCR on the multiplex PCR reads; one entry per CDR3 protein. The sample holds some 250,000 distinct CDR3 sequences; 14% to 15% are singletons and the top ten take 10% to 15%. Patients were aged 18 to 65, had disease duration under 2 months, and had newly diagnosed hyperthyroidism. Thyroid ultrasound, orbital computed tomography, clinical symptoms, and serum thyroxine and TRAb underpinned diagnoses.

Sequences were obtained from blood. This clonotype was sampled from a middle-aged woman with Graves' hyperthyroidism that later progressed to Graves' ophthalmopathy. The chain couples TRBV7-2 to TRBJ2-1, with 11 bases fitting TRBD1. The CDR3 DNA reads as TGTGCCAGCAGCTGGGACAGGGGGAGCTCCTACAATGAGCAGTTCTTC. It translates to CASSWDRGSSYNEQFF.